The 8 T cell receptor beta chains reported below all come from one sample, sequenced in a study of blood T cell repertoires in COVID-19. Sequencing was performed with immunoSEQ multiplex PCR; in TCRdb, only in-frame clones are kept and a portion is missing. The data hold fewer than 35,000 clones, with 85% to 90% observed a single time. Input material: peripheral blood. Receptors originate from a man aged 55 to 70 with active COVID-19.

The rearrangement uses TRBV14 and TRBJ1-2; D ambiguous. This CDR3 has 14 amino acids. Trimming shortened V by 0 bases and J by 4 bases, and 9 bases separated the two germline ends. CDR1 is SGHDN and CDR2 is FVKESK in the germline V gene. As DNA, the CDR3 is TGTGCCAGCAGCCAAGAGCATCCCGGCTATGGCTACACCTTC. It encodes CASSQEHPGYGYTF.

This rearrangement joins TRBV18 to TRBJ2-7, with 11 bases that match TRBD2. Germline V gene data show CDR1 as KGHSH and CDR2 as LQKENI. CDR3 size: 17 residues. V was clipped by 6 bases and J by 0 bases; unmatched bases: 10. CDR3 DNA sequence: TGTGCCAGCTCGGGGCTAGCGGGGGGCGCCAGCTCCTACGAGCAGTACTTC. This translates into CASSGLAGGASSYEQYF.

The chain couples TRBV24-1 to TRBJ2-5, with D possibly being TRBD2 (6 bases). There are 16 residues in the CDR3. From germline, CDR1 is KGHDR and CDR2 SFDVKD. The V end lost 4 bases, the J end lost 1 base, and 15 bases lay between the germline ends. Here the CDR3 reads CATSDHSSSVQETQYF. The DNA for the CDR3 is TGTGCCACCAGTGACCATTCCTCTAGCGTCCAAGAGACCCAGTACTTC.

In DNA, the CDR3 is TGTGCCAGCAGCGTTTCGGGGTATAGCAATCAGCCCCAGCATTTT. Translating gives CASSVSGYSNQPQHF. The chain combines TRBV9 with TRBJ1-5; D is unclear. Trimming took off 2 bases at V and 0 bases at J, with 9 bases between the two ends. The CDR3 loop spans 15 amino acids. Germline CDR1 and CDR2: SGDLS and YYNGEE.

The chain links TRBV14 to TRBJ2-7, with D maybe TRBD2 (6 bases). This CDR3 region has 13 residues. Trimming stripped 4 bases from V and 0 bases from J, with 7 bases between. The germline V gene encodes CDR1 SGHDN and CDR2 FVKESK. For the CDR3, the DNA is TGTGCCAGCAGCCCCGGGAGCTCCTACGAGCAGTACTTC. This encodes CASSPGSSYEQYF.

The gene calls are TRBV12-3 or TRBV12-4 and TRBJ1-2; 9 bases fit TRBD1. The junction had 11 bases not matched to a gene; V was cut back by 10 bases and J by 8 bases. CDR3 length equals 13 residues. The CDR3 DNA is TGTGCCACCTGGACAGGGGTGATCAACGGCTACACCTTC. Translation: CATWTGVINGYTF.

The genes are TRBV7-8 and TRBJ1-5; the D is unclear. This CDR3 has 15 residues. CDR1 is SGHVS, CDR2 FQNEAQ, per germline. The V end lost 5 bases, the J end lost 1 base, and 12 bases lay between the germline ends. The CDR3 loop reads CASSRGRGSNQPQHF. CDR3 coding DNA: TGTGCCAGCAGCCGTGGTCGCGGGAGCAATCAGCCCCAGCATTTT.

The rearrangement joins TRBV5-6 to TRBJ2-7; D unresolved. With 0 bases removed from V and 0 bases from J, the gap between germline ends came to 7 bases. The CDR3 is made up of 14 amino acids. The germline V gene encodes CDR1 SGHDT and CDR2 YYEEEE. CDR3 amino acids: CASSLVSNSYEQYF. CDR3 in DNA: TGTGCCAGCAGCTTGGTGTCCAACTCCTACGAGCAGTACTTC. Combining the CDR3 with reference TRBV5-6 and TRBJ2-7 gives the whole variable domain DAGVTQSPTHLIKTRGQQVTLRCSPKSGHDTVSWYQQALGQGPQFIFQYYEEEERQRGNFPDRFSGHQFPNYSSELNVNALLLGDSALYLCASSLVSNSYEQYFGPGTRLTVT.